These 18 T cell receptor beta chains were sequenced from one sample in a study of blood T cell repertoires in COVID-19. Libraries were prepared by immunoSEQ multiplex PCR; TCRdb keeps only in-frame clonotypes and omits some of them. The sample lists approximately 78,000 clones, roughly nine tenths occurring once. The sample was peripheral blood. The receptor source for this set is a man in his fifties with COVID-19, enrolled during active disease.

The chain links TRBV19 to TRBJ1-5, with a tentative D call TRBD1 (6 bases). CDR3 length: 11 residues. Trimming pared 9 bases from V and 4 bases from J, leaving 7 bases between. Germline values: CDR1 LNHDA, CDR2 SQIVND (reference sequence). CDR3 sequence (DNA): TGTGCCAGCGGACAGAATCAGCCCCAGCATTTT. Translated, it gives CASGQNQPQHF.

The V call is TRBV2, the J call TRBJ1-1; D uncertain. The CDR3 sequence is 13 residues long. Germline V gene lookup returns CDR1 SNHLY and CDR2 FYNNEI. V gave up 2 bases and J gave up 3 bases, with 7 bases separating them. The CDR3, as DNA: TGTGCCAGCAGTGAACAGTTGGACACTGAAGCTTTCTTT. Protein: CASSEQLDTEAFF.

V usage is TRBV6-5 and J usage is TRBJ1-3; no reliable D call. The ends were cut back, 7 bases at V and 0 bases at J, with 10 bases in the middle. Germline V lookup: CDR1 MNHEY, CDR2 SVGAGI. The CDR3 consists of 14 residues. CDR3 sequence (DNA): TGTGCCAGCAACGGCAGGCCCTCTGGAAACACCATATATTTT. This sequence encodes CASNGRPSGNTIYF.

The CDR3 bases are TGTGCCAGCAGCTTAGCGCGCCTAGCGGGCTACGAGCAGTACGTC. It is translated as CASSLARLAGYEQYV. The chain carries TRBV7-8 and TRBJ2-7, with 8 bases aligning to TRBD2. Germline V gene data show CDR1 as SGHVS and CDR2 as FQNEAQ. V dropped 0 bases and J dropped 3; count of bases not matched to a gene: 4. This CDR3 contains 15 residues.

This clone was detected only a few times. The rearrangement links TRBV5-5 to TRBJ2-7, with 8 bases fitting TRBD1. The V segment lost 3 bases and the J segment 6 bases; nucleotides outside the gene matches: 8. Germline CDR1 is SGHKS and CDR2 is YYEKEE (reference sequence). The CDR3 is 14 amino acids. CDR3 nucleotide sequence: TGTGCCAGCAGCTCGGGACAGGACCCCTCCGAGCAGTACTTC. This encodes CASSSGQDPSEQYF.

The DNA of the CDR3 is TGTGCCAGCAGCTATATAGCGGGAGGCCTATACGAGCAGTACTTC. This sequence encodes CASSYIAGGLYEQYF. The V call is TRBV5-5, the J call TRBJ2-7; TRBD2 aligns across 10 bases. V was pared by 3 bases and J by 4 bases, with 7 bases of the junction left unmatched. Looked up from germline, CDR1 is SGHKS and CDR2 is YYEKEE (reference sequence). The CDR3 extends over 15 amino acids. Together with reference TRBV5-5 and TRBJ2-7, the CDR3 gives the full variable domain: DAGVTQSPTHLIKTRGQQVTLRCSPISGHKSVSWYQQVLGQGPQFIFQYYEKEERGRGNFPDRFSARQFPNYSSELNVNALLLGDSALYLCASSYIAGGLYEQYFGPGTRLTVT.

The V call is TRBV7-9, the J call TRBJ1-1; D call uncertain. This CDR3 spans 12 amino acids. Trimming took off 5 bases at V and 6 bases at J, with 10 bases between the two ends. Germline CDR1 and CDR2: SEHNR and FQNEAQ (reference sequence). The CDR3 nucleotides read TGTGCCAGCAGCCTACCCAAACCTGAAGCTTTCTTT. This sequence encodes CASSLPKPEAFF.

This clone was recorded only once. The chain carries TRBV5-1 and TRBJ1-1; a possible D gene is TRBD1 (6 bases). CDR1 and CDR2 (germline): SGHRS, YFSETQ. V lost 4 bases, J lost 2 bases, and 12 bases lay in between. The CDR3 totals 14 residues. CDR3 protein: CASSGRQANTEAFF. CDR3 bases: TGCGCCAGCAGCGGGAGACAGGCCAACACTGAAGCTTTCTTT.

The CDR3 sequence is CASKRGLVIEQYV. DNA for the CDR3: TGTGCCAGCAAGAGGGGGCTAGTGATCGAGCAGTACGTC. This chain joins TRBV2 and TRBJ2-7, with 7 bases identical to TRBD1. CDR1 is SNHLY and CDR2 is FYNNEI in the germline V gene. Germline trimming cut 7 bases from V and 6 bases from J; bases unmatched to any gene: 9. This CDR3 is built from 13 residues.

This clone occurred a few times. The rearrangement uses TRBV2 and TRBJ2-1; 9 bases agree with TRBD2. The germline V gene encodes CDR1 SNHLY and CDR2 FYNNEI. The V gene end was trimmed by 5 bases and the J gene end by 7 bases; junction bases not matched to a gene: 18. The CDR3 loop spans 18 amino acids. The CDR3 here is CASSYSLAGVLDRNEQFF. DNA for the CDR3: TGTGCCAGCAGTTATTCCTTAGCGGGAGTGCTAGACCGGAATGAGCAGTTCTTC.

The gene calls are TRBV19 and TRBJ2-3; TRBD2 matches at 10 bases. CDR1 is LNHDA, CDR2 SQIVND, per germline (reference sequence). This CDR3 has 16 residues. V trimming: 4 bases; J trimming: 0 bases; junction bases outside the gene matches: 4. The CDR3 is CASSSGLAVSTDTQYF. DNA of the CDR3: TGTGCCAGTAGTAGTGGACTAGCGGTCAGCACAGATACGCAGTATTTT. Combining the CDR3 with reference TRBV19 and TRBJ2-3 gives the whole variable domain DGGITQSPKYLFRKEGQNVTLSCEQNLNHDAMYWYRQDPGQGLRLIYYSQIVNDFQKGDIAEGYSVSREKKESFPLTVTSAQKNPTAFYLCASSSGLAVSTDTQYFGPGTRLTVL.

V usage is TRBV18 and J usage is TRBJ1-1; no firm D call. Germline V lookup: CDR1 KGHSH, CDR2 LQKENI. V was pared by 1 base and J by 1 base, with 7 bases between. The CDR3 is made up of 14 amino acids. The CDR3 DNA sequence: TGTGCCAGCTCACCACAAGGAGGGAACACTGAAGCTTTCTTT. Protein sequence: CASSPQGGNTEAFF. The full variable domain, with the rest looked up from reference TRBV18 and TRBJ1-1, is NAGVMQNPRHLVRRRGQEARLRCSPMKGHSHVYWYRQLPEEGLKFMVYLQKENIIDESGMPKERFSAEFPKEGPSILRIQQVVRGDSAAYFCASSPQGGNTEAFFGQGTRLTVV.

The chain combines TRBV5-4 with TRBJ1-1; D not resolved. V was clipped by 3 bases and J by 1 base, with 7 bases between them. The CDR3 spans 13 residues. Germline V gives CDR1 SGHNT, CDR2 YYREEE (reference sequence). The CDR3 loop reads CASSYGSNTEAFF. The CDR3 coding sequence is TGTGCCAGCAGCTACGGGTCGAACACTGAAGCTTTCTTT. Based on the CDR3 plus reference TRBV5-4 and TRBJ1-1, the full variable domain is ETGVTQSPTHLIKTRGQQVTLRCSSQSGHNTVSWYQQALGQGPQFIFQYYREEENGRGNFPPRFSGLQFPNYSSELNVNALELDDSALYLCASSYGSNTEAFFGQGTRLTVV.

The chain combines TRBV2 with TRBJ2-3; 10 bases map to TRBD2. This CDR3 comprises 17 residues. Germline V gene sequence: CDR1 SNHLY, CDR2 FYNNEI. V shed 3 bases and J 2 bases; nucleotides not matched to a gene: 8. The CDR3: CASSDFGTSDYTDTQYF. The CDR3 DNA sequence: TGTGCCAGCAGTGACTTCGGGACTAGCGACTACACAGATACGCAGTATTTT. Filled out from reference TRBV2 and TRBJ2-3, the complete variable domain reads EPEVTQTPSHQVTQMGQEVILRCVPISNHLYFYWYRQILGQKVEFLVSFYNNEISEKSEIFDDQFSVERPDGSNFTLKIRSTKLEDSAMYFCASSDFGTSDYTDTQYFGPGTRLTVL.

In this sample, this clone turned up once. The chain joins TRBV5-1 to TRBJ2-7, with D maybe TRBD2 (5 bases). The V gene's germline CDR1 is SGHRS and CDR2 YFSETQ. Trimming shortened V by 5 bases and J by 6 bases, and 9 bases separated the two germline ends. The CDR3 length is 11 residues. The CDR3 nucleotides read TGCGCCAGCAGTCGGGGAACCGAGCAGTACGTC. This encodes CASSRGTEQYV.

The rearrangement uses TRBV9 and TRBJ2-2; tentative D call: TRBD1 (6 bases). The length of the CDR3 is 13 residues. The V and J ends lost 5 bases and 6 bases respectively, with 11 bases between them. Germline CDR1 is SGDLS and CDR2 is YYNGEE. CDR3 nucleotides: TGTGCCAGCAGTCGGGGACACGCCGGGGAGCTGTTTTTT. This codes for CASSRGHAGELFF.

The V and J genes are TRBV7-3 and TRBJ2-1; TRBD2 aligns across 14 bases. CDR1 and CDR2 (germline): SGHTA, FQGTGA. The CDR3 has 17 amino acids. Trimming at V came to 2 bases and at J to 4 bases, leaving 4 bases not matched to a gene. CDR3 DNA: TGTGCCAGCAGCTTATCTGGACTAGCGGGAGGATACAATGAGCAGTTCTTC. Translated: CASSLSGLAGGYNEQFF. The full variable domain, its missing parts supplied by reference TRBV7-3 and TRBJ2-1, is GAGVSQTPSNKVTEKGKYVELRCDPISGHTALYWYRQSLGQGPEFLIYFQGTGAADDSGLPNDRFFAVRPEGSVSTLKIQRTERGDSAVYLCASSLSGLAGGYNEQFFGPGTRLTVL.

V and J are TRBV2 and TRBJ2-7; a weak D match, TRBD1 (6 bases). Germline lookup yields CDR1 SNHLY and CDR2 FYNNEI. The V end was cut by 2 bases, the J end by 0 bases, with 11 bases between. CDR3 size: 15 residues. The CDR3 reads CASSEWARGSYEQYF. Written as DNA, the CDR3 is TGTGCCAGCAGTGAATGGGCCAGGGGCTCCTACGAGCAGTACTTC.